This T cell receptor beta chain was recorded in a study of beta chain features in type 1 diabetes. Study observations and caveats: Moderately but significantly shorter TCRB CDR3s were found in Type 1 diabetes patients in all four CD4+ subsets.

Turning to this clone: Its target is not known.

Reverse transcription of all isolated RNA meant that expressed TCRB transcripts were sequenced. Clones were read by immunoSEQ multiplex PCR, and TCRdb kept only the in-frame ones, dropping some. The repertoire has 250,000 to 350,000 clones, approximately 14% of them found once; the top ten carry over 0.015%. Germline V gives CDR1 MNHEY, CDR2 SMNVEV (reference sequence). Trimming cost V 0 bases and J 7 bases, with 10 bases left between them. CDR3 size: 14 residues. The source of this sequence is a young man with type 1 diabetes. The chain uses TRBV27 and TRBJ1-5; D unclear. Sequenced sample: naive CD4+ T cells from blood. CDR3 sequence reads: CASSLSRARQPQHF. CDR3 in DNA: TGTGCCAGCAGTTTATCGAGGGCGAGACAGCCCCAGCATTTT.